One sample yielded the 6 T cell receptor beta chains listed below, sequenced in a study of Graves' ophthalmopathy and Graves' hyperthyroidism. TCR beta CDR3 regions were amplified from RNA transcripts. HTBI primers primed a first-round RT-PCR, and a second-round multiplex PCR followed. TCRdb fed the multiplex PCR reads into MiXCR, producing one record per CDR3 protein. Found here are about 160,000 distinct CDR3 sequences, roughly two fifths of them singletons; the top ten hold approximately 8.9%. The sequenced sample was peripheral blood. The receptor set was obtained from a man younger than 45 with Graves' ophthalmopathy.

The chain carries TRBV12-3 or TRBV12-4 and TRBJ1-1, with D unclear. V shed 7 bases and J shed 3 bases, with 9 bases lying between them. This CDR3 region has 12 residues. The CDR3 here is CASNAMDTEAFF. CDR3 DNA: TGTGCCAGCAACGCTATGGACACTGAAGCTTTCTTT.

V is TRBV6-2 or TRBV6-3 and J is TRBJ2-7; TRBD1 agrees at 9 bases. From germline, CDR1 is MNHEY and CDR2 SVGEGT. The CDR3 totals 16 residues. Trimming removed 0 bases from V and 5 bases from J; junction bases left unmatched: 8. The CDR3 spells CASSYSIPGQGNEQYF. The CDR3 DNA reads TGTGCCAGCAGTTACTCAATACCGGGACAGGGTAACGAGCAGTACTTC.

The chain couples TRBV11-2 to TRBJ2-5; 9 nucleotides match TRBD2. From germline, CDR1 is SGHAT and CDR2 FQNNGV. This CDR3 is 13 amino acids long. The V and J ends lost 11 bases and 5 bases, in that order; junction bases with no gene match: 9. CDR3 region: CACRREGHETQYF. The CDR3 DNA follows: TGTGCCTGTCGGCGGGAGGGCCATGAGACCCAGTACTTC.

This clonotype was counted ten times or more. V usage is TRBV29-1 and J usage is TRBJ1-2; D ambiguous. The CDR3 has 13 amino acids. The germline CDR1 and CDR2 sequences are SQVTM and ANQGSEA. Trimming removed 3 bases from V and 2 bases from J, with 10 bases in between. The CDR3 DNA follows: TGCAGCGTTGAGGAGAACGGAAACTATGGCTACACCTTC. It encodes CSVEENGNYGYTF.

This clonotype was picked up many times. CDR3 region: CASRPGTGVMGDNSPLHF. The CDR3, as DNA: TGTGCCAGCAGGCCCGGGACAGGGGTCATGGGTGATAATTCACCCCTCCACTTT. This sequence joins TRBV12-3 or TRBV12-4 and TRBJ1-6; the match to TRBD1 covers 10 bases. The CDR3 runs 18 residues. With 6 bases clipped from V and 5 bases from J, the junction kept 13 bases outside the gene matches.

By share, this clonotype counts as medium-sized (0.01 to 0.1%). The J gene is TRBJ2-5, the V gene TRBV6-2 or TRBV6-3; a possible D gene is TRBD2 (6 bases). This CDR3 spans 15 amino acids. CDR1 is MNHEY and CDR2 is SVGEGT in the germline V gene. Between the trimmed V and J ends, which lost 0 bases and 4 bases, there was a span of 12 bases. The CDR3 is CASSYSAEGGETQYF. CDR3 DNA: TGTGCCAGCAGTTACTCAGCGGAGGGAGGAGAGACCCAGTACTTC.